The 26 T cell receptor beta chains below were found in one sample sequenced in a study of blood T cell repertoires in COVID-19. The table came from immunoSEQ multiplex PCR; TCRdb's copy has only in-frame clones and leaves some out. The profile covers 250,000 to 350,000 clones, with 88% appearing a single time and roughly 12% taken by the ten largest. Source material: peripheral blood. The receptors stem from a woman in her 30s with COVID-19, enrolled during active disease.

This chain links TRBV6-5 with TRBJ1-6, with TRBD1 identical over 7 bases. The CDR3 has 15 residues. The V gene's germline CDR1 is MNHEY and CDR2 SVGAGI. The V segment lost 2 bases and the J segment 5 bases; nucleotides outside the gene matches: 3. As DNA, the CDR3 is TGTGCCAGCAGTTACGGGGGACAGCATAATTCACCCCTCCACTTT. It codes for CASSYGGQHNSPLHF.

The table lists this clone with a few counts. The chain links TRBV9 to TRBJ1-6; 9 bases line up with TRBD1. There are 15 residues in the CDR3. Germline loops: CDR1 SGDLS, CDR2 YYNGEE. V dropped 3 bases and J dropped 7; count of bases not matched to a gene: 5. CDR3 loop: CASSASGTGNSPLHF. The DNA for the CDR3 is TGTGCCAGCAGCGCATCCGGGACAGGGAATTCACCCCTCCACTTT.

This clone was detected only a few times. V and J are TRBV5-8 and TRBJ2-1; 10 positions agree with TRBD2. With 4 bases clipped from V and 2 bases from J, the junction kept 6 bases outside the gene matches. This CDR3 region has 16 residues. The germline V gene encodes CDR1 SGHTS and CDR2 YDEGEE. The CDR3 DNA sequence: TGTGCCAGCAGCCTACTAGCGGGAATCACCTACAATGAGCAGTTCTTC. It specifies CASSLLAGITYNEQFF.

The chain combines TRBV28 with TRBJ1-4; TRBD1 aligns across 7 bases. This CDR3 is 16 amino acids long. Germline CDR1 and CDR2: MDHEN and SYDVKM. Trimming removed 6 bases from V and 3 bases from J; junction bases left unmatched: 10. In DNA form, the CDR3 reads TGTGCCAGCAGCTTCCTTGACAGGGCGGCTAATGAAAAACTGTTTTTT. It is translated as CASSFLDRAANEKLFF.

This chain links TRBV4-1 with TRBJ2-7; a weak D match, TRBD2 (6 bases). The germline V gene encodes CDR1 MGHRA and CDR2 YSYEKL. The CDR3 runs to 14 residues. The V gene lost 0 bases and the J gene lost 0 bases, with 6 bases spanning the gap. The CDR3 is CASSQERGSYEQYF. The CDR3 DNA reads as TGCGCCAGCAGCCAAGAGCGGGGCTCCTACGAGCAGTACTTC.

The V call is TRBV6-5, the J call TRBJ1-6, with D possibly being TRBD1 (5 bases). The germline gives CDR1 MNHEY, CDR2 SVGAGI. Trimming stripped 5 bases from V and 9 bases from J, with 8 bases between. CDR3 length: 12 amino acids. CDR3 sequence reads: CASSRGTSPLHF. DNA for the CDR3: TGTGCCAGCAGTAGGGGAACTTCACCCCTCCACTTT.

V usage is TRBV29-1 and J usage is TRBJ1-4; 7 bases map to TRBD1. There are 14 residues in the CDR3. The germline V gene encodes CDR1 SQVTM and CDR2 ANQGSEA. V was pared by 0 bases and J by 7 bases, with 5 bases of the junction left unmatched. This CDR3 reads CSVEDGTVREKLFF. The CDR3 nucleotides are TGCAGCGTTGAAGATGGGACAGTCCGTGAAAAACTGTTTTTT.

The chain carries TRBV7-6 and TRBJ1-1; tentatively, D is TRBD1 (6 bases). V lost 4 bases, J lost 0 bases, and 18 bases lay in between. Germline V gene data show CDR1 as SGHVS and CDR2 as FNYEAQ. The CDR3 covers 17 residues. CDR3 in DNA: TGTGCCAGCAGCTCAGCGAGCGGACAGATCATGAACACTGAAGCTTTCTTT. It encodes CASSSASGQIMNTEAFF.

V gene TRBV11-2 combines with J gene TRBJ2-3; 9 nucleotides match TRBD2. Germline lookup yields CDR1 SGHAT and CDR2 FQNNGV. This CDR3 has 18 residues. V was pared by 2 bases and J by 9 bases, with 18 bases of the junction left unmatched. This CDR3 reads CASSLFRIAGGRARTQYF. CDR3 sequence (DNA): TGTGCCAGCAGCTTATTTAGGATCGCTGGCGGGAGGGCGAGGACGCAGTATTTT.

In nucleotides, the CDR3 is TGCGCCAGCAGCCAAGAACGGGCAGATACGCAGTATTTT. Encoded protein: CASSQERADTQYF. This chain uses TRBV4-3 with TRBJ2-3; D gene ambiguous. V was trimmed by 0 bases and J by 4 bases, leaving 5 bases between them. CDR3 length equals 13 residues. Germline V gene lookup returns CDR1 LGHNA and CDR2 YSLEER.

This clone was recorded only once. V and J are TRBV5-4 and TRBJ2-5, with D hard to call. Germline loops: CDR1 SGHNT, CDR2 YYREEE (reference sequence). The CDR3 runs 13 residues. V was clipped by 2 bases and J by 5 bases, with 10 bases between them. CDR3 DNA: TGTGCCAGCAGCTTCTCGGTATTGGAGACCCAGTACTTC. It is translated as CASSFSVLETQYF.

This clone has only one observation. This sequence joins TRBV7-8 and TRBJ1-4; no clear D. The CDR3 extends over 16 amino acids. The germline V gene has CDR1 SGHVS and CDR2 FQNEAQ. V lost 4 bases to trimming and J lost 5 bases, with 17 bases between them. The CDR3, as DNA: TGTGCCAGCAGCTCCCTAGTACGGACGGGAAATGAAAAACTGTTTTTT. Its protein product is CASSSLVRTGNEKLFF.

The gene calls are TRBV25-1 and TRBJ2-7; D gene unclear. The CDR3 spans 13 residues. Trimming took 2 bases from V and 5 from J, leaving 10 bases between them. CDR1 is MGHDK, CDR2 SYGVNS, per germline. The CDR3 sequence: CASSEAGFHEQYF. CDR3 DNA sequence: TGTGCCAGCAGTGAAGCCGGGTTCCACGAGCAGTACTTC.

The chain couples TRBV7-2 to TRBJ1-3; no definite D call. In germline, CDR1 is SGHTA, CDR2 FQGNSA. V shed 1 base and J shed 7 bases, with 8 bases lying between them. The CDR3 is made up of 13 amino acids. CDR3 loop: CASSLVSRNTIYF. CDR3 nucleotides: TGTGCCAGCAGCTTAGTAAGTCGGAACACCATATATTTT.

V gene TRBV6-2 or TRBV6-3 combines with J gene TRBJ2-5, with D possibly TRBD2 on 6 matching bases. Trimming stripped 4 bases from V and 5 bases from J, with 11 bases between. The germline gives CDR1 MNHEY, CDR2 SVGEGT. This CDR3 is built from 13 residues. CDR3 DNA: TGTGCCAGCAGTTGGGGGGTAGCGGAGACCCAGTACTTC. It codes for CASSWGVAETQYF.

The rearrangement links TRBV14 to TRBJ2-1; 8 bases agree with TRBD1. Germline CDR1 is SGHDN and CDR2 is FVKESK. The ends lost 4 bases at V and 9 bases at J; junction bases unmatched: 14. This CDR3 is 16 amino acids long. The CDR3 sequence is CASSRLAGQGGFEQFF. The CDR3 region has the DNA TGTGCCAGCAGCCGACTGGCAGGACAGGGTGGTTTTGAGCAGTTCTTC. Together with reference TRBV14 and TRBJ2-1, the CDR3 gives the full variable domain: EAGVTQFPSHSVIEKGQTVTLRCDPISGHDNLYWYRRVMGKEIKFLLHFVKESKQDESGMPNNRFLAERTGGTYSTLKVQPAELEDSGVYFCASSRLAGQGGFEQFFGPGTRLTVL.

The chain links TRBV9 to TRBJ2-7, with 8 nucleotides matching TRBD1. The CDR3 is made up of 17 amino acids. V was pared by 0 bases and J by 2 bases, with 10 bases of the junction left unmatched. Germline V lookup: CDR1 SGDLS, CDR2 YYNGEE. CDR3 loop: CASSVAPDRGVTYEQYF. The CDR3 DNA is TGTGCCAGCAGCGTAGCTCCCGACAGGGGCGTAACCTACGAGCAGTACTTC.

V and J are TRBV11-2 and TRBJ1-6, with 7 bases that match TRBD1. Per germline, CDR1 SGHAT and CDR2 FQNNGV. The CDR3 has 14 amino acids. Losses at the gene ends were 6 bases for V and 10 bases for J; bases not matched to a gene: 9. CDR3 DNA sequence: TGTGCCAGCAGTTCCGACAGGGTTGGGTCACCCCTCCACTTT. Its protein product is CASSSDRVGSPLHF.

This clone appeared once. V is TRBV24-1 and J is TRBJ2-3, with 7 bases identical to TRBD2. From germline, CDR1 is KGHDR and CDR2 SFDVKD. This CDR3 has 14 residues. The V gene end was trimmed by 7 bases and the J gene end by 2 bases; junction bases not matched to a gene: 5. CDR3 bases: TGTGCCACCAGAGGTAGCGGGTTCACAGATACGCAGTATTTT. Its protein product is CATRGSGFTDTQYF.

As concerns this clone: Other DNA sequences in the sample encode the same CDR3. The rearrangement joins TRBV5-1 to TRBJ1-1, with D possibly TRBD1 on 6 matching bases. CDR3 length: 14 amino acids. Trimming removed 4 bases from V and 1 base from J, with 11 bases in between. From germline, CDR1 is SGHRS and CDR2 YFSETQ. The CDR3 DNA reads as TGCGCCAGCAGCCGCGGACAGTCGAACACTGAAGCTTTCTTT. Amino acids: CASSRGQSNTEAFF.

The chain links TRBV2 to TRBJ1-2; weak D call: TRBD1 (6 bases). This CDR3 comprises 12 residues. V lost 3 bases to trimming and J lost 7 bases, with 9 bases between them. From germline, CDR1 is SNHLY and CDR2 FYNNEI. The CDR3 protein is CASSDRGSGYTF. In DNA form, the CDR3 reads TGTGCCAGCAGTGACAGGGGCTCTGGCTACACCTTC.

The chain recombines TRBV6-5 with TRBJ2-7; D perhaps matches TRBD2 (6 bases). V lost 0 bases and J 5 bases, leaving 8 bases between the germline ends. This CDR3 comprises 13 residues. Germline CDR1 MNHEY, CDR2 SVGAGI. This CDR3 reads CASSYSRGNEQYF. CDR3 sequence (DNA): TGTGCCAGCAGTTACTCCCGCGGGAACGAGCAGTACTTC.

For the CDR3, the DNA is TGTGCCAGCAGCCAAGTGCGGGGGGCCCAAGAGACCCAGTACTTC. Residues: CASSQVRGAQETQYF. The V gene is TRBV4-2, the J gene TRBJ2-5; 8 positions agree with TRBD2. This CDR3 has 15 amino acids. With V trimmed by 1 base and J by 1 base, 2 bases remained unmatched. Germline loops: CDR1 LGHNA, CDR2 YNFKEQ.

V usage is TRBV7-6 and J usage is TRBJ1-1, with 9 bases lining up with TRBD1. Germline CDR1 reads SGHVS; CDR2 reads FNYEAQ. The V and J ends lost 5 bases and 6 bases, in that order; junction bases with no gene match: 7. This CDR3 comprises 14 residues. The CDR3 region has the DNA TGTGCCAGCAGCGTTACAGGGGGCCTCGCTGAAGCTTTCTTT. This codes for CASSVTGGLAEAFF.

V and J are TRBV2 and TRBJ1-5, with D maybe TRBD1 (5 bases). Between the trimmed V and J ends, which lost 5 bases and 5 bases, there was a span of 16 bases. The CDR3 covers 15 residues. Looked up from germline, CDR1 is SNHLY and CDR2 is FYNNEI. CDR3 DNA sequence: TGTGCCAGCAGTCGGGCCTTGCCGGGGGATCAGCCCCAGCATTTT. It translates to CASSRALPGDQPQHF. Complete variable domain (other parts from reference TRBV2 and TRBJ1-5): EPEVTQTPSHQVTQMGQEVILRCVPISNHLYFYWYRQILGQKVEFLVSFYNNEISEKSEIFDDQFSVERPDGSNFTLKIRSTKLEDSAMYFCASSRALPGDQPQHFGDGTRLSIL.

This chain connects TRBV29-1 to TRBJ2-7, with D perhaps matching TRBD1 (6 bases). Deletions cut 5 bases from V and 3 bases from J, with 17 bases between. CDR1 and CDR2 (germline): SQVTM, ANQGSEA. There are 14 residues in the CDR3. The CDR3 DNA reads TGCAGCGTTCTCTCCGGGACCAGGGGCTACGAGCAGTACTTC. The encoded protein is CSVLSGTRGYEQYF.